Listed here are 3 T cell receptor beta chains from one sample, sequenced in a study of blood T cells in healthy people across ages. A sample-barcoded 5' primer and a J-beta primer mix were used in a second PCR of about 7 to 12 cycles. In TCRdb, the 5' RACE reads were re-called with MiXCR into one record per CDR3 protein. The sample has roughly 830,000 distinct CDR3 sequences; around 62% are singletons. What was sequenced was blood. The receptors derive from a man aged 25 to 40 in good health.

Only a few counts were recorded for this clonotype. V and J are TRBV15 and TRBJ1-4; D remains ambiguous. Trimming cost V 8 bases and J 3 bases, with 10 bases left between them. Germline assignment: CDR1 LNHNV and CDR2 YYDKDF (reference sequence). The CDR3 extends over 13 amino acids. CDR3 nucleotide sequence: TGTGCCACCTTGCCTGGGCCTAATGAAAAACTGTTTTTT. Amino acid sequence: CATLPGPNEKLFF. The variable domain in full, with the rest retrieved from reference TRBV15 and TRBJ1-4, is DAMVIQNPRYQVTQFGKPVTLSCSQTLNHNVMYWYQQKSSQAPKLLFHYYDKDFNNEADTPDNFQSRRPNTSFCFLDIRSPGLGDTAMYLCATLPGPNEKLFFGSGTQLSVL.

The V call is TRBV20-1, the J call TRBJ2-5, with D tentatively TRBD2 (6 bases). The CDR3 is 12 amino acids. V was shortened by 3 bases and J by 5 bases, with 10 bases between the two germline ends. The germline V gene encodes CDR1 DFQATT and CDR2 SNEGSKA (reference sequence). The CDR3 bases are TGCAGTGCTAGTTCGGAGGGGGAGACCCAGTACTTC. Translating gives CSASSEGETQYF.

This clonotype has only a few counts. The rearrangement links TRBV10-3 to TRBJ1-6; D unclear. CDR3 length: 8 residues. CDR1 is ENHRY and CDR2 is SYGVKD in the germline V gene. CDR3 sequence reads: CPTRPLHF. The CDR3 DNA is TGTCCCACCCGCCCCCTCCACTTT.